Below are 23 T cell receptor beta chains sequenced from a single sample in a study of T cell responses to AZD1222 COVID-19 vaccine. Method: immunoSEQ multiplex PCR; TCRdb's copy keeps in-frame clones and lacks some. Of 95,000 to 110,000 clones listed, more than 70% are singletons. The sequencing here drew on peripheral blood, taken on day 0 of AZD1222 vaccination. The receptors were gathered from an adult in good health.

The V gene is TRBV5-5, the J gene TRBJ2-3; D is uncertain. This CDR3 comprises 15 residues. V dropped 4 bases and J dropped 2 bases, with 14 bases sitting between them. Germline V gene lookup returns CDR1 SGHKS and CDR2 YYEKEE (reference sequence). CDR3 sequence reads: CASSPPKTNTDTQYF. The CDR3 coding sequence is TGTGCCAGCAGCCCACCAAAAACCAACACAGATACGCAGTATTTT. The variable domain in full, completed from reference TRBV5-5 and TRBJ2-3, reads DAGVTQSPTHLIKTRGQQVTLRCSPISGHKSVSWYQQVLGQGPQFIFQYYEKEERGRGNFPDRFSARQFPNYSSELNVNALLLGDSALYLCASSPPKTNTDTQYFGPGTRLTVL.

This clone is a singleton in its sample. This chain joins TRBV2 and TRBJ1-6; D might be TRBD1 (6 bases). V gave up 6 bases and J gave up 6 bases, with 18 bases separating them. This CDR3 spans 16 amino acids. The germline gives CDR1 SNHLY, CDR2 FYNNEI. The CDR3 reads CASRKRGTQINSPLHF. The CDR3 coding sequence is TGTGCCAGCAGAAAGAGGGGGACTCAGATTAATTCACCCCTCCACTTT.

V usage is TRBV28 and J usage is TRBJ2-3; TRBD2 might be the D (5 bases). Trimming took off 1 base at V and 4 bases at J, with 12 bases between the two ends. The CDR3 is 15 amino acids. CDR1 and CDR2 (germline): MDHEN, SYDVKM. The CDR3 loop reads CASSLYSGSADTQYF. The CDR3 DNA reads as TGTGCCAGCAGTTTATATTCTGGGAGTGCAGATACGCAGTATTTT.

CDR3 bases: TGTGCCAGCAGCGTAGAGGGGGCCCGGGTTCAGTTCTTC. It encodes CASSVEGARVQFF. The V call is TRBV9, the J call TRBJ2-1; 7 bases match TRBD1. The CDR3 is made up of 13 amino acids. Losses at the gene ends were 0 bases for V and 13 bases for J; bases not matched to a gene: 7. Germline V gives CDR1 SGDLS, CDR2 YYNGEE.

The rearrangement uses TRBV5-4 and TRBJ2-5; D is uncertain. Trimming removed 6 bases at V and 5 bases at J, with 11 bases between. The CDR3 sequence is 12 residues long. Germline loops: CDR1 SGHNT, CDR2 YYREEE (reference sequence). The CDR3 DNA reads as TGTGCCAGCACCGACGGACGGGAGACCCAGTACTTC. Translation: CASTDGRETQYF.

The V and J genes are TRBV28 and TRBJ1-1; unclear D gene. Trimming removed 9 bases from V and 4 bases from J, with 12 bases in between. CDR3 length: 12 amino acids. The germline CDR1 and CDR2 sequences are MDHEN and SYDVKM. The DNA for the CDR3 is TGTGCCAGTAATGGGCGATCCACTGAAGCTTTCTTT. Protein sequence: CASNGRSTEAFF.

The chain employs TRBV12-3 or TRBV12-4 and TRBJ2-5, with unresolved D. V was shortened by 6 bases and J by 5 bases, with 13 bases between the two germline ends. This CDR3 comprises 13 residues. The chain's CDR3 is CASRTYNSETQYF. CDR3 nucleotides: TGTGCCAGCAGAACATATAACTCGGAGACCCAGTACTTC.

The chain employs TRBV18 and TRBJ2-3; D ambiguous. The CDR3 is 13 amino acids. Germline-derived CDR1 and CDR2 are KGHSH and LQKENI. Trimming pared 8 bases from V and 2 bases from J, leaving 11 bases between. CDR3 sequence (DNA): TGTGCCAGCGCCATGCCGAACACAGATACGCAGTATTTT. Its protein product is CASAMPNTDTQYF.

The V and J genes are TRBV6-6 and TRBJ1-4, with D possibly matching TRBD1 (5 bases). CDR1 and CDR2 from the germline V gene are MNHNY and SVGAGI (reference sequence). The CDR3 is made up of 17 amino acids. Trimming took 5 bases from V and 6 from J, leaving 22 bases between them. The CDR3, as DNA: TGTGCCAGCAGTCGGACAAGGTCCCACGCAATTTATGAAAAACTGTTTTTT. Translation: CASSRTRSHAIYEKLFF.

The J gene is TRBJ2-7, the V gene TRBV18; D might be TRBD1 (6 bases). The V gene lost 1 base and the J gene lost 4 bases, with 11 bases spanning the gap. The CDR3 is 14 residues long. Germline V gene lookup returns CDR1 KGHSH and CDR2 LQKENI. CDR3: CASSPQPDSYEQYF. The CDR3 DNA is TGTGCCAGCTCACCACAGCCGGACAGTTACGAGCAGTACTTC.

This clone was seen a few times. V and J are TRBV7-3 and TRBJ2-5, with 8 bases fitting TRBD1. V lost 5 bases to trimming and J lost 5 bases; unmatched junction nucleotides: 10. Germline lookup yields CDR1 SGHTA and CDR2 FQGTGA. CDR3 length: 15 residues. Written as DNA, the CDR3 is TGTGCCAGCAGCGCCAACAGGGGGAGTGGGGAGACCCAGTACTTC. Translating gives CASSANRGSGETQYF. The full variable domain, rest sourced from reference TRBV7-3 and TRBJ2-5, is GAGVSQTPSNKVTEKGKYVELRCDPISGHTALYWYRQSLGQGPEFLIYFQGTGAADDSGLPNDRFFAVRPEGSVSTLKIQRTERGDSAVYLCASSANRGSGETQYFGPGTRLLVL.

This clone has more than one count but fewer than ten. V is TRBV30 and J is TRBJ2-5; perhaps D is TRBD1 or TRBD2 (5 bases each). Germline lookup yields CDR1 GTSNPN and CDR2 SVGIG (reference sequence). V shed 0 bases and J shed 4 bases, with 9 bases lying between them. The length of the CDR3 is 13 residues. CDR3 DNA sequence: TGTGCCTGGAGTGTCTCGGGGCCAGAGACCCAGTACTTC. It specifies CAWSVSGPETQYF.

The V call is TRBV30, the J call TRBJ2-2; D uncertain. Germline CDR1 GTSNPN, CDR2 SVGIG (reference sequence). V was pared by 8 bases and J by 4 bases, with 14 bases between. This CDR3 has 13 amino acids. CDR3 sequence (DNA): TGTGCCCGTGGACGGTCTGGCACCGGGGAGCTGTTTTTT. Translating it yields CARGRSGTGELFF.

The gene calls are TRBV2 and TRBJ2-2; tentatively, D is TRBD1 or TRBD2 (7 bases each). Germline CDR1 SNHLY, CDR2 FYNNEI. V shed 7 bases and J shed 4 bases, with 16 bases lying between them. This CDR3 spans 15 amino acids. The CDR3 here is CASIMGGGITGELFF. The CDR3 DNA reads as TGTGCCAGCATCATGGGAGGGGGCATCACCGGGGAGCTGTTTTTT.

For the CDR3, the DNA is TGTGCCAGCAATCCGGGACAGCTCACAGATACGCAGTATTTT. Protein sequence: CASNPGQLTDTQYF. The V call is TRBV9, the J call TRBJ2-3; TRBD1 matches at 7 bases. This CDR3 comprises 14 residues. V was pared by 6 bases and J by 2 bases, with 6 bases of the junction left unmatched. Germline CDR1 and CDR2: SGDLS and YYNGEE.

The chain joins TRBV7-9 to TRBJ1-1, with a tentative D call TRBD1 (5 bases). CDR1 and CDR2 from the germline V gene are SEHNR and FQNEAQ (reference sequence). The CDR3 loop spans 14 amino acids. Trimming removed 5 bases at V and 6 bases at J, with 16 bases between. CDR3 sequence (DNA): TGTGCCAGCAGCCTGGGGACCTATGGCGCTGAAGCTTTCTTT. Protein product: CASSLGTYGAEAFF.

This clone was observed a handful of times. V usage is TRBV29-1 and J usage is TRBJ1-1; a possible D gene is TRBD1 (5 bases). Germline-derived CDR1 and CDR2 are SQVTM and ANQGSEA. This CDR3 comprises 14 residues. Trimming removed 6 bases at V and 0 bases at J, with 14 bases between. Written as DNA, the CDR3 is TGCAGCGTCGCCGGGACCGACATGAACACTGAAGCTTTCTTT. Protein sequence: CSVAGTDMNTEAFF.

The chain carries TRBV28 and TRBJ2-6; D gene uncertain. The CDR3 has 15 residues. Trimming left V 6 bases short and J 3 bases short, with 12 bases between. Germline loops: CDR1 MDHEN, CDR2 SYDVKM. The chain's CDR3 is CASSSSPFGANVLTF. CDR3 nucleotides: TGTGCCAGCAGCTCAAGTCCTTTTGGGGCCAACGTCCTGACTTTC.

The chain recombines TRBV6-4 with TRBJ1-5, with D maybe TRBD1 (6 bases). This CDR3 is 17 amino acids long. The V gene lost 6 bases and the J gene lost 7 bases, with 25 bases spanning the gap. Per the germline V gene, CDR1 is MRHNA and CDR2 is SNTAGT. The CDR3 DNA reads TGTGCCAGCAGCCTAACTCCACACCTTGGGGGCCGACAGCCCCAGCATTTT. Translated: CASSLTPHLGGRQPQHF.

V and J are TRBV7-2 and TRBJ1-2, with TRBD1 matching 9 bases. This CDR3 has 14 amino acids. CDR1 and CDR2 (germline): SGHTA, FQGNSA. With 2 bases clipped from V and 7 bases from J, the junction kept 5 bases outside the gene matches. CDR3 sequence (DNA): TGTGCCAGCAGCTTACAAGGACAGGGGACTGGCTACACCTTC. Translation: CASSLQGQGTGYTF.

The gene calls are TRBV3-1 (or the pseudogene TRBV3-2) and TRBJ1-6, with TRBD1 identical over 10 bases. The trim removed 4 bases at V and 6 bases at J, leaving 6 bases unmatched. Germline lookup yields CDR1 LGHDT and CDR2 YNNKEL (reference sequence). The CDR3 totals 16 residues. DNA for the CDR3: TGTGCCAGCAGCCCAACGACAGGGGGCATTAATTCACCCCTCCACTTT. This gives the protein CASSPTTGGINSPLHF.

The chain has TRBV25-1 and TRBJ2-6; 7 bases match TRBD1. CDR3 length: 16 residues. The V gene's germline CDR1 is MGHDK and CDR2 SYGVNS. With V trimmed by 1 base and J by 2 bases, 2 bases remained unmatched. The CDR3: CASSESGQTGANVLTF. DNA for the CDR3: TGTGCCAGCAGTGAATCGGGACAGACTGGGGCCAACGTCCTGACTTTC.

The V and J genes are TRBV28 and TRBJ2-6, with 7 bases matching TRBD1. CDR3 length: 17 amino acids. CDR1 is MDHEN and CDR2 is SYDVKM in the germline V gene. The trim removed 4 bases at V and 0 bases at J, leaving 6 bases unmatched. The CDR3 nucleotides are TGTGCCAGCAGTTCGGGACAGCCCTACTCTGGGGCCAACGTCCTGACTTTC. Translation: CASSSGQPYSGANVLTF. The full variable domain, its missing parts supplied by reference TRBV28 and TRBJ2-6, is DVKVTQSSRYLVKRTGEKVFLECVQDMDHENMFWYRQDPGLGLRLIYFSYDVKMKEKGDIPEGYSVSREKKERFSLILESASTNQTSMYLCASSSGQPYSGANVLTFGAGSRLTVL.